A selection of T cell receptor beta chains follows, all from one sample in a study of control samples from healthy donors and cancer patients. Sequencing used immunoSEQ multiplex PCR; TCRdb keeps in-frame clones, though not all of them. The data show more than 65,000 clones, 84% seen once. Sequenced input: blood. The receptor set was obtained from a man between 45 and 60 years old in good health. Both conserved end residues are part of each CDR3. Each record gives: clone size, D gene, J gene, V gene, CDR3 protein, CDR3 DNA. A D gene is named only where the DNA matches it firmly. Expanded clones are given a class, and other clones once, few, many or no size at all.

abundance: -
d_gene: -
j_gene: TRBJ1-2
v_gene: TRBV7-9
CDR3aa: CASQDGDGYTF
CDR3nt: TGTGCCAGCCAAGACGGGGATGGCTACACCTTC

abundance: -
d_gene: -
j_gene: TRBJ2-3
v_gene: TRBV29-1
CDR3aa: CSVVPTDTQYF
CDR3nt: TGCAGCGTTGTACCCACAGATACGCAGTATTTT

abundance: -
d_gene: -
j_gene: TRBJ2-1
v_gene: TRBV6-9
CDR3aa: CASPPGVVHEQFF
CDR3nt: TGTGCCAGCCCCCCGGGAGTGGTCCATGAGCAGTTCTTC

abundance: -
d_gene: -
j_gene: TRBJ1-1
v_gene: TRBV19
CDR3aa: CASSIVFFGGQNTEAFF
CDR3nt: TGTGCCAGTAGTATAGTATTCTTTGGCGGCCAGAACACTGAAGCTTTCTTT

abundance: few
d_gene: -
j_gene: TRBJ1-1
v_gene: TRBV19
CDR3aa: CASSIKGMNTEAFF
CDR3nt: TGTGCCAGTAGTATTAAGGGCATGAACACTGAAGCTTTCTTT

abundance: -
d_gene: -
j_gene: TRBJ1-2
v_gene: TRBV30
CDR3aa: CAWRDAAVNYGYTF
CDR3nt: TGTGCCTGGAGGGATGCGGCTGTCAACTATGGCTACACCTTC

abundance: -
d_gene: TRBD2
j_gene: TRBJ2-7
v_gene: TRBV6-2/TRBV6-3
CDR3aa: CASSYPYGLAGGYEQYF
CDR3nt: TGTGCCAGCAGTTACCCTTACGGACTAGCGGGGGGCTACGAGCAGTACTTC

abundance: -
d_gene: TRBD1
j_gene: TRBJ1-2
v_gene: TRBV30
CDR3aa: CAWITQGGNGYTF
CDR3nt: TGTGCCTGGATAACTCAGGGGGGTAATGGCTACACCTTC

abundance: -
d_gene: TRBD1
j_gene: TRBJ1-1
v_gene: TRBV6-5
CDR3aa: CASVRDRVNAEAFF
CDR3nt: TGTGCCAGCGTCCGGGACAGGGTTAATGCTGAAGCTTTCTTT

abundance: -
d_gene: TRBD2
j_gene: TRBJ2-1
v_gene: TRBV4-3
CDR3aa: CASSLLAGPSYNEQFF
CDR3nt: TGCGCCAGCAGCTTACTAGCGGGGCCTTCCTACAATGAGCAGTTCTTC

abundance: once
d_gene: -
j_gene: TRBJ1-1
v_gene: TRBV6-5
CDR3aa: CASSYMKNTEAFF
CDR3nt: TGTGCCAGCAGTTACATGAAGAACACTGAAGCTTTCTTT

abundance: -
d_gene: -
j_gene: TRBJ2-1
v_gene: TRBV20-1
CDR3aa: CSASASSSYNEQFF
CDR3nt: TGCAGTGCTAGTGCGTCTAGCAGCTACAATGAGCAGTTCTTC

abundance: -
d_gene: -
j_gene: TRBJ1-3
v_gene: TRBV14
CDR3aa: CASSLLRSGNTIYF
CDR3nt: TGTGCCAGCAGCCTCCTGCGATCTGGAAACACCATATATTTT

abundance: -
d_gene: -
j_gene: TRBJ2-5
v_gene: TRBV14
CDR3aa: CASSQVGRNQETQYF
CDR3nt: TGTGCCAGCAGCCAAGTTGGGCGGAACCAAGAGACCCAGTACTTC

abundance: -
d_gene: -
j_gene: TRBJ2-7
v_gene: TRBV5-1
CDR3aa: CASSLAARAYEQYF
CDR3nt: TGCGCCAGCAGCTTGGCCGCCAGGGCCTACGAGCAGTACTTC

abundance: -
d_gene: -
j_gene: TRBJ2-3
v_gene: TRBV5-1
CDR3aa: CASSSRTGGGLDTQYF
CDR3nt: TGCGCCAGCAGCTCTCGGACAGGAGGGGGTTTAGATACGCAGTATTTT

abundance: -
d_gene: -
j_gene: TRBJ2-1
v_gene: TRBV28
CDR3aa: CASTPGGPPEDEQFF
CDR3nt: TGTGCCAGCACCCCCGGGGGGCCCCCTGAGGATGAGCAGTTCTTC

abundance: -
d_gene: TRBD1
j_gene: TRBJ2-1
v_gene: TRBV7-3
CDR3aa: CASAQGQAYNEQFF
CDR3nt: TGTGCCAGCGCGCAGGGACAGGCTTACAATGAGCAGTTCTTC

abundance: -
d_gene: TRBD1
j_gene: TRBJ1-2
v_gene: TRBV28
CDR3aa: CCTGTANYGYTF
CDR3nt: TGTTGCACCGGGACAGCTAACTATGGCTACACCTTC

abundance: -
d_gene: TRBD2
j_gene: TRBJ2-1
v_gene: TRBV11-2
CDR3aa: CASSLMTSGQFF
CDR3nt: TGTGCCAGCAGCTTAATGACTAGCGGCCAGTTCTTC

abundance: -
d_gene: -
j_gene: TRBJ2-3
v_gene: TRBV12-3/TRBV12-4
CDR3aa: CASRQVTDTQYF
CDR3nt: TGTGCCAGCAGGCAGGTCACAGATACGCAGTATTTT

abundance: -
d_gene: TRBD1
j_gene: TRBJ2-5
v_gene: TRBV6-6
CDR3aa: CASQGDRGYQETQYF
CDR3nt: TGTGCCAGCCAAGGGGACAGGGGGTACCAAGAGACCCAGTACTTC

abundance: -
d_gene: -
j_gene: TRBJ2-7
v_gene: TRBV19
CDR3aa: CASSDQAPYEQYF
CDR3nt: TGTGCCAGTAGTGATCAGGCCCCCTACGAGCAGTACTTC

abundance: -
d_gene: -
j_gene: TRBJ2-3
v_gene: TRBV5-1
CDR3aa: CASSLGRGGTDTQYF
CDR3nt: TGCGCCAGCAGCTTGGGAAGGGGAGGCACAGATACGCAGTATTTT

abundance: -
d_gene: TRBD2
j_gene: TRBJ2-3
v_gene: TRBV11-2
CDR3aa: CASSSGRYGDTQYF
CDR3nt: TGTGCCAGCAGCAGCGGGAGGTATGGGGATACGCAGTATTTT

abundance: -
d_gene: -
j_gene: TRBJ1-5
v_gene: TRBV4-1
CDR3aa: CASSQAGQWGYSNQPQHF
CDR3nt: TGCGCCAGCAGCCAGGCCGGACAGTGGGGTTATAGCAATCAGCCCCAGCATTTT

abundance: -
d_gene: TRBD2
j_gene: TRBJ2-1
v_gene: TRBV9
CDR3aa: CASSPGLAGKDEQFF
CDR3nt: TGTGCCAGCAGCCCCGGCCTAGCGGGTAAGGATGAGCAGTTCTTC

abundance: once
d_gene: -
j_gene: TRBJ2-2
v_gene: TRBV12-3/TRBV12-4
CDR3aa: CASSYRNTGELFF
CDR3nt: TGTGCCAGCAGTTATCGGAACACCGGGGAGCTGTTTTTT

abundance: -
d_gene: -
j_gene: TRBJ2-6
v_gene: TRBV9
CDR3aa: CASSAGARGANVLTF
CDR3nt: TGTGCCAGCAGCGCAGGGGCGAGGGGGGCCAACGTCCTGACTTTC

abundance: once
d_gene: TRBD2
j_gene: TRBJ2-1
v_gene: TRBV28
CDR3aa: CASSLLAGGLNEQFF
CDR3nt: TGTGCCAGCAGTTTACTAGCGGGAGGCCTCAATGAGCAGTTCTTC

abundance: -
d_gene: -
j_gene: TRBJ1-1
v_gene: TRBV19
CDR3aa: CASSILSTAPNTEAFF
CDR3nt: TGTGCCAGTAGTATCCTCTCGACAGCACCGAACACTGAAGCTTTCTTT

abundance: -
d_gene: TRBD2
j_gene: TRBJ2-1
v_gene: TRBV2
CDR3aa: CASRALGGLAGGPGNEQFF
CDR3nt: TGTGCCAGCAGGGCCCTCGGTGGGCTAGCGGGAGGGCCGGGCAATGAGCAGTTCTTC

abundance: -
d_gene: -
j_gene: TRBJ2-5
v_gene: TRBV6-2/TRBV6-3
CDR3aa: CASSWLAVIQETQYF
CDR3nt: TGTGCCAGCAGTTGGTTAGCGGTTATTCAAGAGACCCAGTACTTC

abundance: -
d_gene: -
j_gene: TRBJ2-2
v_gene: TRBV18
CDR3aa: CASSPRVTDTGELFF
CDR3nt: TGTGCCAGCTCACCACGCGTGACAGACACCGGGGAGCTGTTTTTT

abundance: -
d_gene: TRBD1
j_gene: TRBJ1-2
v_gene: TRBV25-1
CDR3aa: CASSEADRGLYGYTF
CDR3nt: TGTGCCAGCAGTGAGGCGGACAGGGGACTATATGGCTACACCTTC

abundance: -
d_gene: TRBD2
j_gene: TRBJ2-4
v_gene: TRBV15
CDR3aa: CATSSGPGGGKNIQYF
CDR3nt: TGTGCCACCAGCTCCGGACCTGGGGGGGGCAAAAACATTCAGTACTTC

abundance: once
d_gene: -
j_gene: TRBJ1-1
v_gene: TRBV2
CDR3aa: CASSELENTEAFF
CDR3nt: TGTGCCAGCAGTGAATTGGAGAACACTGAAGCTTTCTTT

abundance: -
d_gene: TRBD1
j_gene: TRBJ1-3
v_gene: TRBV30
CDR3aa: CAWSVPGQLSGNTIYF
CDR3nt: TGTGCCTGGAGTGTACCGGGACAGCTCTCTGGAAACACCATATATTTT

abundance: few
d_gene: -
j_gene: TRBJ2-7
v_gene: TRBV18
CDR3aa: CASSPPPGTYEQYF
CDR3nt: TGTGCCAGCTCACCACCGCCAGGGACCTACGAGCAGTACTTC

abundance: -
d_gene: TRBD1
j_gene: TRBJ1-5
v_gene: TRBV6-1
CDR3aa: CASSEDRGQPQHF
CDR3nt: TGTGCCAGCAGTGAGGACAGGGGACAGCCCCAGCATTTT

abundance: -
d_gene: TRBD2
j_gene: TRBJ2-7
v_gene: TRBV2
CDR3aa: CASSRPLTSVEQYF
CDR3nt: TGTGCCAGCAGTCGTCCCCTAACTAGCGTGGAGCAGTACTTC

abundance: few
d_gene: -
j_gene: TRBJ2-3
v_gene: TRBV27
CDR3aa: CASSLSGETDTQYF
CDR3nt: TGTGCCAGCAGTTTATCGGGGGAGACAGATACGCAGTATTTT